The source of this TCR beta chain is a study of control samples from healthy donors and cancer patients. The data were produced by immunoSEQ multiplex PCR, yet TCRdb's version contains in-frame clones alone and is incomplete. Of around 20,000 clones listed, roughly 85% were seen once; the top ten hold more than 25%. V was clipped by 5 bases and J by 6 bases; unmatched bases: 10. Germline CDR1 and CDR2: SGHNT and YYREEE (reference sequence). The length of the CDR3 is 14 residues. The J gene is TRBJ2-7, the V gene TRBV5-4; 8 positions match TRBD1. The TCR sequence derives from a man older than 75 with head and neck cancer. Material for sequencing was PBMCs. The DNA for the CDR3 is TGTGCCAGCAGTCGCTTCGGACAGGGCGGCGAGCAGTACTTC. This sequence encodes CASSRFGQGGEQYF.